This T cell receptor (beta chain) was recovered during a study of T cell changes during pregnancy in multiple sclerosis. Germline V gene sequence: CDR1 SGHNT, CDR2 YYREEE (reference sequence). The trim removed 4 bases at V and 3 bases at J, leaving 6 bases unmatched. The CDR3 runs 15 residues. Only in-frame clones appear in the TCRdb table, and some are missing; sequencing was by immunoSEQ multiplex PCR. The sample contains approximately 31,000 clones, about 92% of which appear only once. The material sequenced was CD4+ T cells from peripheral blood mononuclear cells, taken in the second trimester of pregnancy. The TCR comes from a female donor with multiple sclerosis, enrolled in a pregnancy study. This chain uses TRBV5-4 with TRBJ2-7, with TRBD1 matching 11 bases. DNA for the CDR3: TGTGCCAGCAGCACAACCGGGACAGGGGGCTACGAGCAGTACTTC. It translates to CASSTTGTGGYEQYF. Combining the CDR3 with reference TRBV5-4 and TRBJ2-7 gives the whole variable domain ETGVTQSPTHLIKTRGQQVTLRCSSQSGHNTVSWYQQALGQGPQFIFQYYREEENGRGNFPPRFSGLQFPNYSSELNVNALELDDSALYLCASSTTGTGGYEQYFGPGTRLTVT.